The rows below give T cell receptor beta chains drawn from one sample of a study of blood T cell repertoires in COVID-19. Sequenced by immunoSEQ multiplex PCR; TCRdb stores in-frame clones only, minus some. Here the sample spans 170,000 or so clones, 88% being singletons. The sample comprised PBMCs or T cells enriched from blood (not recorded which). These receptors were collected from a woman younger than 30 who had recovered from COVID-19. CDR3s include the opening cysteine and the closing phenylalanine or tryptophan. A D gene is named only where the DNA matches it firmly. Clone size is not always given. Where it is, it says once, few, many or a class for expanded clones.

>TRBV24-1|TRBJ1-5|16|NA|TRBD1
CATSDPMTGSNQPQHF
TGTGCCACCAGTGATCCCATGACAGGGTCGAATCAGCCCCAGCATTTT
>TRBV28|TRBJ2-5|17|NA|TRBD2
CASSFPIQREGDETQYF
TGTGCCAGCAGTTTTCCGATCCAGCGGGAGGGAGACGAGACCCAGTACTTC
>TRBV15|TRBJ2-1|14|NA|TRBD2
CATSPRGGAIEQFF
TGTGCCACCAGCCCACGGGGGGGGGCAATTGAGCAGTTCTTC
>TRBV11-2|TRBJ2-7|15|NA|TRBD2
CASSLLAGGPYEQYF
TGTGCCAGCAGCTTACTAGCGGGGGGGCCGTACGAGCAGTACTTC
>TRBV6-2/TRBV6-3|TRBJ1-4|15|few|NA
CASSYSPGSNEKLFF
TGTGCCAGCAGTTACTCTCCGGGATCTAATGAAAAACTGTTTTTT
>TRBV7-2|TRBJ2-1|15|NA|TRBD1
CASSPDRTLYNEQFF
TGTGCCAGCAGCCCGGACAGGACTCTCTACAATGAGCAGTTCTTC
>TRBV6-5|TRBJ1-1|15|NA|NA
CASSYSGQTSTEAFF
TGTGCCAGCAGTTACTCGGGGCAGACGAGCACTGAAGCTTTCTTT
>TRBV10-2|TRBJ1-3|13|NA|TRBD1
CASSRDRGNTIYF
TGCGCCAGCAGCCGGGACAGGGGAAACACCATATATTTT
>TRBV11-2|TRBJ2-1|12|NA|TRBD2
CASSTSSNEQFF
TGTGCCAGCTCGACTAGCAGCAATGAGCAGTTCTTC
>TRBV19|TRBJ2-2|16|NA|NA
CASSMGRDRNTGELFF
TGTGCCAGTAGTATGGGGCGGGATAGGAACACCGGGGAGCTGTTTTTT
>TRBV6-2/TRBV6-3|TRBJ2-2|13|once|NA
CASSTGPPGELFF
TGTGCCAGCAGTACAGGGCCACCCGGGGAGCTGTTTTTT
>TRBV18|TRBJ2-1|18|NA|NA
CASSPPNGGTHSYNEQFF
TGTGCCAGCTCACCACCAAACGGCGGGACTCATTCCTACAATGAGCAGTTCTTC
>TRBV5-1|TRBJ2-7|14|NA|TRBD2
CASSISGSLYEQYF
TGCGCCAGCAGTATTAGCGGGTCCCTATACGAGCAGTACTTC
>TRBV29-1|TRBJ2-1|14|once|TRBD1
CSVNRQGAGNEQFF
TGCAGCGTCAACAGACAGGGGGCTGGGAATGAGCAGTTCTTC
>TRBV29-1|TRBJ2-3|16|NA|NA
CSAPRGRARSTDTQYF
TGCAGCGCTCCGAGAGGGAGAGCCAGGAGCACAGATACGCAGTATTTT
>TRBV11-2|TRBJ2-5|14|once|TRBD2
CASSFRLAGETQYF
TGTGCCAGCAGCTTCCGACTAGCGGGAGAGACCCAGTACTTC
>TRBV10-2|TRBJ1-2|14|NA|NA
CASSDGLRGYGYTF
TGCGCCAGCAGCGACGGTCTCAGGGGCTATGGCTACACCTTC
>TRBV4-2|TRBJ1-3|16|NA|NA
CASSQEAGLSGNTIYF
TGTGCCAGCAGCCAAGAGGCAGGTCTCTCTGGAAACACCATATATTTT
>TRBV9|TRBJ1-1|15|NA|TRBD1
CASSPPTGWDTEAFF
TGTGCCAGCAGCCCTCCGACAGGGTGGGACACTGAAGCTTTCTTT
>TRBV6-2/TRBV6-3|TRBJ2-7|12|NA|NA
CASSYSTGEQYF
TGTGCCAGCAGTTACTCGACGGGCGAGCAGTACTTC
>TRBV18|TRBJ1-3|15|NA|TRBD1
CASSPQGASGNTIYF
TGTGCCAGCTCACCACAGGGGGCTAGTGGAAACACCATATATTTT
>TRBV5-1|TRBJ1-1|16|NA|NA
CASSWNVQGENTEAFF
TGCGCCAGCAGCTGGAACGTACAGGGAGAAAACACTGAAGCTTTCTTT
>TRBV7-3|TRBJ1-5|14|once|NA
CASSSPYSNQPQHF
TGTGCCAGCAGCTCCCCTTACTCTAATCAGCCCCAGCATTTT
>TRBV3-1/TRBV3-2|TRBJ2-3|18|NA|TRBD2
CASSLSGTSGGSADTQYF
TGTGCCAGCAGCCTCTCCGGGACTAGCGGGGGGTCGGCAGATACGCAGTATTTT
>TRBV19|TRBJ2-2|16|NA|NA
CASSQPGRTVAGELFF
TGTGCCAGTAGTCAGCCAGGGAGGACGGTCGCCGGGGAGCTGTTTTTT
>TRBV7-2|TRBJ1-5|16|NA|NA
CASSLDRGGAGQPQHF
TGTGCCAGCAGCTTAGATCGTGGGGGGGCGGGTCAGCCCCAGCATTTT